One sample yielded the 3 T cell receptor beta chains listed below, sequenced in a study of T cell clonality in common variable immunodeficiency. TCRdb's copy holds only in-frame clones and misses some; the assay was immunoSEQ multiplex PCR. Sampling found around 29,000 clones, none seen once. Sequencing input: peripheral blood mononuclear cells. Receptors were obtained from a person between 18 and 75 years old in good health.

The sample holds many counts of this clone. The CDR3 end falls 3 residues outside the read, so it is completed with the germline J gene. The V and J genes are TRBV6-4 and TRBJ1-1; 8 positions match TRBD1. The CDR3 extends over 11 amino acids. Germline V gives CDR1 MRHNA, CDR2 SNTAGT. The CDR3 DNA, read in part, is TGTGCCAGCCGGACAGGGAGTAGA. Translating gives CASRTGSR. The full CDR3 protein reads CASRTGSRAFF.

This clone was observed many times. The read gets to within 3 residues of the CDR3 end, and the germline J gene fills in the rest. The rearrangement links TRBV7-2 to TRBJ1-2; D call uncertain. CDR3 length equals 12 residues. CDR1 is SGHTA, CDR2 FQGNSA, per germline. CDR3 DNA, as far as it was read: TGTGCCAGCAGCGTCGATCGAAGGGGC. Its translation is CASSVDRRG. The whole CDR3 sequence is CASSVDRRGYTF.

There are a few counts of this clone. Read sequence stops 3 residues before the CDR3 end, and the germline J gene provides the missing end. J is TRBJ2-3 and V is TRBV7-6; TRBD1 aligns across 8 bases. This CDR3 has 17 residues. CDR1 SGHVS and CDR2 FNYEAQ come from the germline V gene. With V trimmed by 5 bases and J by 1 base, 11 bases remained unmatched. The sequenced part of the CDR3 DNA is TGTGCCAGCAGCCGTTATGCCGCGGGACAGGGCACAGATACG. The encoded protein is CASSRYAAGQGTDT. The CDR3 reads in full as CASSRYAAGQGTDTQYF.